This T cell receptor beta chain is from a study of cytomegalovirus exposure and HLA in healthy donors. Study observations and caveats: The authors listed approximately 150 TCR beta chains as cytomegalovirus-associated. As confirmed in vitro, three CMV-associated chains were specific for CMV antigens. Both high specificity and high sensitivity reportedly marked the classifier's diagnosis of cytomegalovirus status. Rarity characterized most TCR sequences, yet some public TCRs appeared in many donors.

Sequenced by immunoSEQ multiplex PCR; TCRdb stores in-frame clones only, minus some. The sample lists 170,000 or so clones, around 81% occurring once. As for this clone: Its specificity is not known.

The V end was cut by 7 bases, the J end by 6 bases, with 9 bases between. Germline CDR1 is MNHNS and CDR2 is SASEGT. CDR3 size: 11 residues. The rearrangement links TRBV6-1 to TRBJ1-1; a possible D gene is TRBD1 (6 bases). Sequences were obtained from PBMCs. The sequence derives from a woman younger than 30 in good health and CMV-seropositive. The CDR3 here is CASTRTAEAFF. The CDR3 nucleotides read TGTGCCAGCACCAGGACAGCTGAAGCTTTCTTT.